A single sample is the source of the 22 T cell receptor beta chains below, sequenced in a study of cytomegalovirus exposure and HLA in healthy donors. Both 60 Vbeta primers and 13 Jbeta primers went into the PCR. Method: immunoSEQ multiplex PCR; TCRdb's copy keeps in-frame clones and lacks some. The data contain tens of thousands of clones, roughly 86% of them singletons. Sequenced sample: PBMCs. These receptors all come from a man aged 25 to 40 in good health and CMV-seropositive.

This chain uses TRBV4-2 with TRBJ2-5; no reliable D call. The end of the DNA is better explained by TRBJ2-7, so the J call may be wrong. Germline CDR1 and CDR2: LGHNA and YNFKEQ. The CDR3 spans 16 residues. For the CDR3, the DNA is TGTGCCAGCAGCCAAGTGGGCTTATCGAGCTCCTACGAGCAGTACTTC. Its translation is CASSQVGLSSSYEQYF.

The V call is TRBV7-8, the J call TRBJ2-1; TRBD2 matches 8 bases. With V trimmed by 4 bases and J by 7 bases, 12 bases remained unmatched. The germline gives CDR1 SGHVS, CDR2 FQNEAQ. The CDR3 loop spans 16 amino acids. CDR3 nucleotides: TGTGCCAGCAGCTCCCAAGCGGGAGACCGTGGTAATGAGCAGTTCTTC. Its translation: CASSSQAGDRGNEQFF.

The CDR3 DNA sequence: TGTGCCACCCGAACGGGACAGGGGTCCCACGAGCAGTACTTC. It yields the protein CATRTGQGSHEQYF. The rearrangement links TRBV10-3 to TRBJ2-7, with 10 bases identical to TRBD1. The CDR3 covers 14 residues. J lost 5 bases, V lost 10 bases, and 11 bases had no gene match. Germline assignment: CDR1 ENHRY and CDR2 SYGVKD.

The rearrangement links TRBV11-3 to TRBJ1-1, with D possibly being TRBD1 (6 bases). Germline V gene sequence: CDR1 SGHNT, CDR2 YENEEA. The V end was cut by 0 bases, the J end by 10 bases, with 9 bases between. The CDR3 consists of 12 residues. The CDR3 nucleotides read TGTGCCAGCAGCTTAGAAGGGGGAAGAGCTTTCTTT. This translates into CASSLEGGRAFF.

The CDR3 nucleotides read TGTGCCAGTAGTCAACTAGCGGGAGGGCATGAGCAGTTCTTC. This encodes CASSQLAGGHEQFF. J is TRBJ2-1 and V is TRBV19, with 13 bases identical to TRBD2. V gave up 5 bases and J gave up 8 bases; unmatched junction bases: 3. CDR3 length: 14 amino acids. Per germline, CDR1 LNHDA and CDR2 SQIVND (reference sequence).

The chain combines TRBV19 with TRBJ1-5; the match to TRBD1 covers 7 bases. This CDR3 region has 17 residues. Germline assignment: CDR1 LNHDA and CDR2 SQIVND (reference sequence). V was clipped by 7 bases and J by 5 bases; unmatched bases: 17. The DNA for the CDR3 is TGTGCCAGTACCAATGGGAAGGGGGCACTTCGAGATCAGCCCCAGCATTTT. It codes for CASTNGKGALRDQPQHF. Full variable domain (outside the CDR3, taken from reference TRBV19 and TRBJ1-5): DGGITQSPKYLFRKEGQNVTLSCEQNLNHDAMYWYRQDPGQGLRLIYYSQIVNDFQKGDIAEGYSVSREKKESFPLTVTSAQKNPTAFYLCASTNGKGALRDQPQHFGDGTRLSIL.

The chain couples TRBV5-4 to TRBJ2-7; a weak D match, TRBD1 (6 bases). CDR3 length equals 14 residues. V was cut by 0 bases and J by 3 bases, with 10 bases left in between. Germline V gene sequence: CDR1 SGHNT, CDR2 YYREEE (reference sequence). CDR3 DNA sequence: TGTGCCAGCAGCTTGGAAGTCAGGGGCTACGAGCAGTACTTC. Protein sequence: CASSLEVRGYEQYF.

This sequence joins TRBV5-6 and TRBJ2-1, with 7 bases that match TRBD2. Germline CDR1 SGHDT, CDR2 YYEEEE. Trimming cost V 1 base and J 5 bases; bases outside gene matches: 15. CDR3 length: 18 amino acids. CDR3 DNA: TGTGCCAGCAGCTTGTCTCTAGCGGAGTACCTTCCGGACAATGAGCAGTTCTTC. Its translation is CASSLSLAEYLPDNEQFF. Using reference TRBV5-6 and TRBJ2-1 for the parts outside the CDR3, the full variable domain is DAGVTQSPTHLIKTRGQQVTLRCSPKSGHDTVSWYQQALGQGPQFIFQYYEEEERQRGNFPDRFSGHQFPNYSSELNVNALLLGDSALYLCASSLSLAEYLPDNEQFFGPGTRLTVL.

The J gene is TRBJ2-3, the V gene TRBV2, with 9 bases fitting TRBD2. Germline CDR1 is SNHLY and CDR2 is FYNNEI. Trimming cost V 7 bases and J 9 bases; bases outside gene matches: 5. The CDR3 is 12 amino acids. The CDR3 region is CASTRTSGTQYF. In DNA form, the CDR3 reads TGTGCCAGCACAAGAACTAGCGGGACGCAGTATTTT.

This sequence joins TRBV4-1 and TRBJ2-1, with 11 bases aligning to TRBD2. V lost 0 bases, J lost 2 bases, and 3 bases stayed unmatched. This CDR3 region has 17 residues. Germline lookup yields CDR1 MGHRA and CDR2 YSYEKL. The CDR3 loop is CASSQDRLAGTYNEQFF. DNA for the CDR3: TGCGCCAGCAGCCAAGATCGACTAGCGGGAACCTACAATGAGCAGTTCTTC.

The count of this clone is one. This chain uses TRBV10-3 with TRBJ2-3; TRBD1 agrees at 8 bases. V lost 2 bases, J lost 2 bases, and 6 bases stayed unmatched. From germline, CDR1 is ENHRY and CDR2 SYGVKD. The CDR3 contains 16 residues. CDR3 bases: TGTGCCATCAGTGAGGCGACAGGGGAGGACACAGATACGCAGTATTTT. Its translation is CAISEATGEDTDTQYF.

The chain uses TRBV6-1 and TRBJ2-7, with D possibly TRBD1 on 7 matching bases. There are 15 residues in the CDR3. Germline V gene lookup returns CDR1 MNHNS and CDR2 SASEGT. Between the trimmed V and J ends, which lost 6 bases and 2 bases, there was a span of 17 bases. In DNA form, the CDR3 reads TGTGCCAGCAGCCGCCAGGGGGGCACAACCTACGAGCAGTACTTC. This translates into CASSRQGGTTYEQYF.

J is TRBJ1-3 and V is TRBV27; D possibly corresponds to TRBD1 (5 bases). V gave up 9 bases and J gave up 4 bases, with 16 bases separating them. CDR3 length equals 14 residues. In germline, CDR1 is MNHEY, CDR2 SMNVEV (reference sequence). The CDR3 loop is CASKSIGGGNTIYF. The CDR3 coding sequence is TGTGCCAGTAAATCCATCGGGGGAGGAAACACCATATATTTT.

The rearrangement links TRBV6-1 to TRBJ2-5; D not certain. V lost 3 bases and J 7 bases, leaving 12 bases between the germline ends. CDR1 is MNHNS, CDR2 SASEGT, per germline. There are 13 residues in the CDR3. For the CDR3, the DNA is TGTGCCAGCAGTGATTCCCGAGGAGTGACCCAGTACTTC. This codes for CASSDSRGVTQYF.

The gene calls are TRBV7-2 and TRBJ1-1; D gene uncertain. Germline V gives CDR1 SGHTA, CDR2 FQGNSA. This CDR3 region has 13 residues. With 4 bases removed from V and 9 bases from J, the gap between germline ends came to 15 bases. The CDR3 DNA sequence: TGTGCCAGCAGCTCCTCGTTTGCCAGGCAAGCTTTCTTT. This translates into CASSSSFARQAFF.

V is TRBV10-3 and J is TRBJ2-7, with TRBD1 matching over 8 bases. Germline assignment: CDR1 ENHRY and CDR2 SYGVKD. The CDR3 has 12 residues. The J segment lost 6 bases and the V segment lost 4 bases, leaving 2 bases of the junction unmatched. The CDR3 DNA sequence: TGTGCCATCAGTGCCCAGGGGGCCGAGCAGTACTTC. Its protein product is CAISAQGAEQYF.

The V and J genes are TRBV9 and TRBJ2-1; 11 bases map to TRBD2. This CDR3 is 17 amino acids long. The ends lost 0 bases at V and 0 bases at J; junction bases unmatched: 2. Germline V lookup: CDR1 SGDLS, CDR2 YYNGEE. CDR3 DNA sequence: TGTGCCAGCAGCGTAGGACTAGCGGGAAGCTCCTACAATGAGCAGTTCTTC. The encoded protein is CASSVGLAGSSYNEQFF.

The CDR3 reads CASSDHRSSYEQYF. Here the CDR3 DNA reads TGTGCCAGCAGTGACCACAGGAGCTCCTACGAGCAGTACTTC. The rearrangement joins TRBV6-1 to TRBJ2-7; D might be TRBD1 (5 bases). Trimming removed 3 bases at V and 0 bases at J, with 9 bases between. Germline V gives CDR1 MNHNS, CDR2 SASEGT. CDR3 length equals 14 residues.

V gene TRBV29-1 combines with J gene TRBJ2-1, with a tentative D call TRBD2 (5 bases). The CDR3 extends over 13 amino acids. The V and J ends lost 4 bases and 0 bases respectively, with 7 bases between them. Germline V lookup: CDR1 SQVTM, CDR2 ANQGSEA. The CDR3 nucleotides read TGCAGCGTTGGAGGGAGCTCCTACAATGAGCAGTTCTTC. Translated, it gives CSVGGSSYNEQFF.

This chain links TRBV5-6 with TRBJ2-1, with D unresolved. This CDR3 is 15 amino acids long. The V end lost 0 bases, the J end lost 4 bases, and 11 bases lay between the germline ends. Looked up from germline, CDR1 is SGHDT and CDR2 is YYEEEE. In DNA, the CDR3 is TGTGCCAGCAGCTTGGGCCGTCGGGTGTACAATGAGCAGTTCTTC. Translating it yields CASSLGRRVYNEQFF.

The CDR3 sequence: CASSSTSGRPHEQFF. CDR3 nucleotide sequence: TGTGCCAGCAGCTCGACTAGCGGGAGACCCCATGAGCAGTTCTTC. The genes are TRBV6-5 and TRBJ2-1; TRBD2 matches at 12 bases. The germline V gene has CDR1 MNHEY and CDR2 SVGAGI. The trim removed 6 bases at V and 8 bases at J, leaving 8 bases unmatched. The CDR3 sequence is 15 residues long.

The rearrangement joins TRBV28 to TRBJ2-5; 7 nucleotides agree with TRBD1. Germline CDR1 reads MDHEN; CDR2 reads SYDVKM. Trimming at V came to 6 bases and at J to 4 bases, leaving 5 bases not matched to a gene. The CDR3 spans 13 residues. CDR3 amino acids: CASRAGTAETQYF. The CDR3 nucleotides read TGTGCCAGCAGAGCCGGGACAGCAGAGACCCAGTACTTC.